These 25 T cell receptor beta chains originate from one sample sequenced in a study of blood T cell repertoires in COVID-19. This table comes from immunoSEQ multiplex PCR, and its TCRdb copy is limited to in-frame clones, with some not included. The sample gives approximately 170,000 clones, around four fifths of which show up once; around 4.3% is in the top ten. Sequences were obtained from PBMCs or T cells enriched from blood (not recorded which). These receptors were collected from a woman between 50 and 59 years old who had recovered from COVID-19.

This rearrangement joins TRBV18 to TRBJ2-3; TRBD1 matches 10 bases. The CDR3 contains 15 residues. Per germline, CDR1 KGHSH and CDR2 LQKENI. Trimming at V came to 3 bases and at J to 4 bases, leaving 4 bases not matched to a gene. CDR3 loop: CASSPDRGLPDTQYF. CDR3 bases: TGTGCCAGCTCACCCGACAGGGGGCTCCCAGATACGCAGTATTTT.

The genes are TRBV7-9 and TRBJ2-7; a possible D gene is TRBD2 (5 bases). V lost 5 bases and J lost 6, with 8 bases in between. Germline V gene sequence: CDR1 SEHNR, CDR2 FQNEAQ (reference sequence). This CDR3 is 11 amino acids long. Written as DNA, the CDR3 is TGTGCCAGCAGCCTCGCGGGCGAGCAGTACGTC. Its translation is CASSLAGEQYV.

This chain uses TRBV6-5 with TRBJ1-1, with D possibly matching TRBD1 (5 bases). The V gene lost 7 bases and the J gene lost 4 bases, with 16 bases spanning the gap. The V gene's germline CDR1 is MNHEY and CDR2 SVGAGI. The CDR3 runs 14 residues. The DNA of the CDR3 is TGTGCCAGCACCACTAACTGGGGGGGCACTGAAGCTTTCTTT. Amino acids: CASTTNWGGTEAFF.

In nucleotides, the CDR3 is TGCGCCAGCAGCTTGGTAGGGAGGGATTCACCCCTCCACTTT. Protein: CASSLVGRDSPLHF. The gene calls are TRBV5-1 and TRBJ1-6; D not certain. Deletions cut 0 bases from V and 8 bases from J, with 9 bases between. The CDR3 sequence is 14 residues long. CDR1 and CDR2 from the germline V gene are SGHRS and YFSETQ.

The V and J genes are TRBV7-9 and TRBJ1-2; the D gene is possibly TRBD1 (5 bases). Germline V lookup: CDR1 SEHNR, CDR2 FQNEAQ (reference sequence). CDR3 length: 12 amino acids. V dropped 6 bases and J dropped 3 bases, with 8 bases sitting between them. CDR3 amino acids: CASRKGDYGYTF. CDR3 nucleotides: TGTGCCAGCAGGAAAGGGGACTATGGCTACACCTTC.

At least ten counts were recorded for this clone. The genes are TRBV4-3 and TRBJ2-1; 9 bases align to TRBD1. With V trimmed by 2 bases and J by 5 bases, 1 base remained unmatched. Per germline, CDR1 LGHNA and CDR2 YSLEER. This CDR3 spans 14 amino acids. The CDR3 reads CASSQRTGDNEQFF. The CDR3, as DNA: TGCGCCAGCAGCCAAAGGACAGGGGACAATGAGCAGTTCTTC.

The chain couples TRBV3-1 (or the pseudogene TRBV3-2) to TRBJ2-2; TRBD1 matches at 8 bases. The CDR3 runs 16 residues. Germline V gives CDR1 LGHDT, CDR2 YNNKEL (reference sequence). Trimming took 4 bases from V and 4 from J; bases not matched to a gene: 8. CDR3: CASSPRLTGGTGELFF. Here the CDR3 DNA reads TGTGCCAGCAGCCCCAGATTAACAGGGGGCACCGGGGAGCTGTTTTTT.

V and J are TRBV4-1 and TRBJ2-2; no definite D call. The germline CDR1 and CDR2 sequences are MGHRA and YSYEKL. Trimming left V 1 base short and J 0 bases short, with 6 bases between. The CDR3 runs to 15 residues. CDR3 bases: TGCGCCAGCAGCCAAGGACACGCGAACACCGGGGAGCTGTTTTTT. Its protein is CASSQGHANTGELFF.

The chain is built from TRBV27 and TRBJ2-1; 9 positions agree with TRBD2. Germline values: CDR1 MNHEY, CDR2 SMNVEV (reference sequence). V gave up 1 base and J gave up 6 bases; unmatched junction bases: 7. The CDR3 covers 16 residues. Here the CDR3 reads CASSLLGSGSANEQFF. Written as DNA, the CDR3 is TGTGCCAGCAGTTTATTGGGTAGCGGGAGCGCCAATGAGCAGTTCTTC.

CDR3 nucleotide sequence: TGTGCCAGCCAACGTGGGGTAGGGGCCTACGAGCAGTACGTC. Its protein product is CASQRGVGAYEQYV. This chain uses TRBV6-5 with TRBJ2-7, with a possible D match to TRBD1 (5 bases). The V gene lost 8 bases and the J gene lost 2 bases, with 16 bases spanning the gap. Germline CDR1 and CDR2: MNHEY and SVGAGI. This CDR3 is 14 amino acids long.

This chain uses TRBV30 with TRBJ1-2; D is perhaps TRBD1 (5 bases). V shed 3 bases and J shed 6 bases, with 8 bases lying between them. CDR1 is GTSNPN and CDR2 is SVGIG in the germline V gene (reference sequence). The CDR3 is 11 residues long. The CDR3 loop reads CAWRGGDGYTF. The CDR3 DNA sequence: TGTGCCTGGAGGGGGGGGGATGGCTACACCTTC.

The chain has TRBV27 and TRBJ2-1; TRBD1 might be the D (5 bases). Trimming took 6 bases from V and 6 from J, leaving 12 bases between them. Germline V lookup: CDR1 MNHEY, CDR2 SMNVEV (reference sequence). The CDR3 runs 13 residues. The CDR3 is CASRSTTVNEQFF. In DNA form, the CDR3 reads TGTGCCAGCAGATCAACGACAGTCAATGAGCAGTTCTTC.

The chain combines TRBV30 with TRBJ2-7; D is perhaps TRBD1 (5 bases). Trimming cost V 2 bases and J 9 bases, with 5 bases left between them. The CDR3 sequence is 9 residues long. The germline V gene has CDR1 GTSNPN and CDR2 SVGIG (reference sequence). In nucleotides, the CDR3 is TGTGCCTGGAGTCAGGGGCAGTACGTC. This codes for CAWSQGQYV.

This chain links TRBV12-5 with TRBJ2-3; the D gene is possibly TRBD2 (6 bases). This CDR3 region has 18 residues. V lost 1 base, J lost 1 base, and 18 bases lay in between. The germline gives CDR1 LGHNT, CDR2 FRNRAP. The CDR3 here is CASGLGLAGHLRTDTQYF. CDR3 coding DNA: TGTGCTAGTGGTTTGGGGTTGGCGGGGCACCTTCGCACAGATACGCAGTATTTT.

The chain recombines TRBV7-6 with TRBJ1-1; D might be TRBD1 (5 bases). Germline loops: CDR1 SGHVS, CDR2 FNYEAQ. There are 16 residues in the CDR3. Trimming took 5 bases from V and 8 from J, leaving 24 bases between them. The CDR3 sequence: CASSLTTPGGHVEAFF. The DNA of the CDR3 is TGTGCCAGCAGCCTTACAACCCCCGGGGGTCACGTCGAAGCTTTCTTT.

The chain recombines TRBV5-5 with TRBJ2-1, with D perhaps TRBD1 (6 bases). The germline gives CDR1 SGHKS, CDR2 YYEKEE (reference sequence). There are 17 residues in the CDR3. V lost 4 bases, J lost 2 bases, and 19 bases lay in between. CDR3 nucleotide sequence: TGTGCCAGCAGCCCGCGCGACAGGATGAACCCCTACAATGAGCAGTTCTTC. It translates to CASSPRDRMNPYNEQFF. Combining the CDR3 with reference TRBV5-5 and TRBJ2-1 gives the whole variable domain DAGVTQSPTHLIKTRGQQVTLRCSPISGHKSVSWYQQVLGQGPQFIFQYYEKEERGRGNFPDRFSARQFPNYSSELNVNALLLGDSALYLCASSPRDRMNPYNEQFFGPGTRLTVL.

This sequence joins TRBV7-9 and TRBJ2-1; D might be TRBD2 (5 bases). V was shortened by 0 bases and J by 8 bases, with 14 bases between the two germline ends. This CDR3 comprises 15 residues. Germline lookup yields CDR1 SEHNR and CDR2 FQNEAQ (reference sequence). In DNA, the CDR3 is TGTGCCAGCAGCTTAGCGGTGGCTAGCTCGGATGAGCAGTTCTTC. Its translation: CASSLAVASSDEQFF.

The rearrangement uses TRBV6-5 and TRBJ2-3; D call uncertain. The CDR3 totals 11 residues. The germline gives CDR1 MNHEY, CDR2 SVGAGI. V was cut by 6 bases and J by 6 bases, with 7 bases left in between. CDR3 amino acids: CASRQIDTQYF. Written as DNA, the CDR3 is TGTGCCAGCAGACAGATCGATACGCAGTATTTT.

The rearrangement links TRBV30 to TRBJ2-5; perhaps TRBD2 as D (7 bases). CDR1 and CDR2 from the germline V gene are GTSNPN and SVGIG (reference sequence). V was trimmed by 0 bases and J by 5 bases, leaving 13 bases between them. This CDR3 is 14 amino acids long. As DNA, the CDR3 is TGTGCCTGGAGTGTATCGGGGGGCCGGGAGACCCAGTACTTC. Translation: CAWSVSGGRETQYF.

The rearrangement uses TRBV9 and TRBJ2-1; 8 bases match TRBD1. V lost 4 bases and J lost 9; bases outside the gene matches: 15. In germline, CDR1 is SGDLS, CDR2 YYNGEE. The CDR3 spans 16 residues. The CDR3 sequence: CASSKSKTDRDGEQFF. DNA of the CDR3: TGTGCCAGCAGCAAGTCAAAAACGGACAGGGACGGTGAGCAGTTCTTC.

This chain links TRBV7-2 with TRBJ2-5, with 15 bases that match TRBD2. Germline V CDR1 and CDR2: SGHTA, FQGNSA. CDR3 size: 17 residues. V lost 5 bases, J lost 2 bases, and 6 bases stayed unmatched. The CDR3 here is CASSPPGLAGGQETQYF. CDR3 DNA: TGTGCCAGCAGCCCACCCGGACTAGCGGGGGGGCAAGAGACCCAGTACTTC.

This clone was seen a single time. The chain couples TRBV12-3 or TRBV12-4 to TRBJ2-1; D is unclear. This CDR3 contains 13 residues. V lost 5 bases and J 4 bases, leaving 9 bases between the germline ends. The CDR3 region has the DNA TGTGCCAGCAGTACGCAGGTATACAATGAGCAGTTCTTC. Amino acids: CASSTQVYNEQFF.

This chain's CDR3 is CASSYVRDNSPLHF. The CDR3, as DNA: TGTGCCAGCAGTTACGTGAGGGATAATTCACCCCTCCACTTT. The chain employs TRBV6-5 and TRBJ1-6; D remains unclear. The V end lost 2 bases, the J end lost 5 bases, and 7 bases lay between the germline ends. The CDR3 spans 14 residues. Germline CDR1 reads MNHEY; CDR2 reads SVGAGI.

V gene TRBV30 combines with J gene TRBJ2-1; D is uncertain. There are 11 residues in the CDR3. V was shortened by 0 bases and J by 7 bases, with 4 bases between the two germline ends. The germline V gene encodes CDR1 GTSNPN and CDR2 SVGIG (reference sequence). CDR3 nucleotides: TGTGCCTGGAGTGTACTTAATGAGCAGTTCTTC. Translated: CAWSVLNEQFF.

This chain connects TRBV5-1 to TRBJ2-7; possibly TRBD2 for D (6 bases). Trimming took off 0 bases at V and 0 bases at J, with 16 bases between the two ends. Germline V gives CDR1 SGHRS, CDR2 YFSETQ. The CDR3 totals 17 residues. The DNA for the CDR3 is TGCGCCAGCAGCTTGGGATACGGGACTGCGAGCTCCTACGAGCAGTACGTC. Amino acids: CASSLGYGTASSYEQYV.